The sequence of this T cell receptor beta chain was determined in a study of T-cell reconstitution after alpha-beta-depleted transplantation in children. Unique molecular identifiers were used in preparing the TCRbeta library. TCRdb reanalysed the PCR reads using MiXCR and keeps one entry per CDR3 protein. The sample has roughly 570,000 distinct CDR3 sequences, roughly 27% seen once. V lost 6 bases and J 4 bases, leaving 12 bases between the germline ends. In germline, CDR1 is DFQATT, CDR2 SNEGSKA (reference sequence). The CDR3 loop spans 12 amino acids. Comments on this clonotype: Its matching antigen is unknown.

General study points: Newly produced T cells mostly provided counts and TCRbeta diversity after one year, as hyperexpanded clones declined. For some patients, TCRbeta diversity was high at day 60 because of recipient T cells and thymic progenitors that survived. Reports say that about two months after transplant, the alpha-beta T cells came out of several hundred graft clones that had expanded.

The source material was PBMCs, sampled before TCRalphabeta/CD19-depleted stem cell transplant. This clonotype originated in a boy under two years old with Wiskott-Aldrich syndrome, due to receive a stem cell transplant. The genes are TRBV20-1 and TRBJ1-2; a weak D match, TRBD1 (6 bases). CDR3 sequence (DNA): TGCAGTGCCACCGACAGGCTCTATGGCTACACCTTC. It translates to CSATDRLYGYTF.